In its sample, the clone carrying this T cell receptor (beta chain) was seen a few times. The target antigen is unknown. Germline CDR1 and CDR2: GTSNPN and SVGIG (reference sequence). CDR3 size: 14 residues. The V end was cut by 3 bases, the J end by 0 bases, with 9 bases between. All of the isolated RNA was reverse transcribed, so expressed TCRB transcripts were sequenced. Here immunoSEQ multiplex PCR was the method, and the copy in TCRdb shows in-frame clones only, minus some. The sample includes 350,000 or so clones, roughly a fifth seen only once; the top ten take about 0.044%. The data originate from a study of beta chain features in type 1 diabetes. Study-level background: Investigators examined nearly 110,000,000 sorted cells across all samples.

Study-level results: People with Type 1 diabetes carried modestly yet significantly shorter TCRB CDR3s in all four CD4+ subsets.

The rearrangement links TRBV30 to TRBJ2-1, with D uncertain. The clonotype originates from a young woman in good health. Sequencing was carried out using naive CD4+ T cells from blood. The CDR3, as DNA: TGTGCCTGGAGGAAGAGGAGCTCCTACAATGAGCAGTTCTTC. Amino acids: CAWRKRSSYNEQFF.